The 7 T cell receptor beta chains below come from one sample, sequenced in a study of cytomegalovirus exposure and HLA in healthy donors. Primers for the PCR totalled 60 Vbeta and 13 Jbeta. Sequencing was performed with immunoSEQ multiplex PCR; in TCRdb, only in-frame clones are kept and a portion is missing. Recorded for this sample: tens of thousands of clones. Sequenced: PBMCs. These receptors all come from a woman aged 25 to 45 in good health and CMV-seronegative.

The rearrangement joins TRBV6-5 to TRBJ1-1; maybe TRBD1 (6 bases). Germline V gene sequence: CDR1 MNHEY, CDR2 SVGAGI. The CDR3 is 15 amino acids. The V gene lost 0 bases and the J gene lost 0 bases, with 8 bases spanning the gap. CDR3 DNA: TGTGCCAGCAGTTACTCGGGACAAATGAACACTGAAGCTTTCTTT. Its protein product is CASSYSGQMNTEAFF.

The chain recombines TRBV5-6 with TRBJ2-7; possibly TRBD1 for D (6 bases). The CDR3 runs to 12 residues. Looked up from germline, CDR1 is SGHDT and CDR2 is YYEEEE. Deletions cut 4 bases from V and 12 bases from J, with 17 bases between. CDR3 sequence (DNA): TGTGCCAGCAGCCAAGGCGGTCGAGGGGGGTACTTC. It codes for CASSQGGRGGYF.

The V call is TRBV30, the J call TRBJ1-2, with 8 bases aligning to TRBD1. The CDR3 has 13 residues. V shed 0 bases, J shed 5 bases, and the junction held 2 bases outside the gene matches. Germline CDR1 and CDR2: GTSNPN and SVGIG (reference sequence). The CDR3, as DNA: TGTGCCTGGAGTGTGACAGGGGAGTATGGCTACACCTTC. Translated, it gives CAWSVTGEYGYTF.

The gene calls are TRBV11-3 and TRBJ2-2; tentatively, D is TRBD2 (5 bases). There are 15 residues in the CDR3. In germline, CDR1 is SGHNT, CDR2 YENEEA. Deletions cut 5 bases from V and 5 bases from J, with 15 bases between. DNA of the CDR3: TGTGCCAGCAGCCTAACTGGACTGGGGACCGGGGAGCTGTTTTTT. This sequence encodes CASSLTGLGTGELFF.

The chain joins TRBV29-1 to TRBJ2-5, with 9 nucleotides matching TRBD2. The tail of the sequence fits TRBJ2-7 better, so the J call may be wrong. The CDR3 has 16 residues. Germline V gene lookup returns CDR1 SQVTM and CDR2 ANQGSEA. CDR3 DNA: TGCAGCGTTGAAGGGTTGCGGGAGGGCATCTCCTACGAGCAGTACTTC. Protein product: CSVEGLREGISYEQYF.

This chain joins TRBV6-1 and TRBJ1-1; 9 positions match TRBD1. Germline loops: CDR1 MNHNS, CDR2 SASEGT. The CDR3 is made up of 14 amino acids. V dropped 5 bases and J dropped 7; count of bases not matched to a gene: 8. The CDR3: CASSKYRGLDEAFF. The CDR3 DNA reads TGTGCCAGCAGTAAGTACAGGGGGCTGGATGAAGCTTTCTTT.

The J gene is TRBJ1-5, the V gene TRBV4-1, with a weak D call TRBD1 (6 bases). The V and J ends lost 0 bases and 3 bases respectively, with 15 bases between them. CDR1 and CDR2 (germline): MGHRA, YSYEKL. The CDR3 loop spans 17 amino acids. The CDR3 sequence is CASSQEPGAQLNQPQHF. The CDR3 DNA is TGCGCCAGCAGCCAAGAACCAGGGGCCCAACTCAATCAGCCCCAGCATTTT.